A single sample is the source of the 6 T cell receptor beta chains below, sequenced in a study of cytomegalovirus exposure and HLA in healthy donors. The PCR contained 60 Vbeta and 13 Jbeta primers. Data came from immunoSEQ multiplex PCR; TCRdb stores just in-frame clones and leaves some out. The sample contains 110,000 to 150,000 clones, about three quarters of which appear only once. The sequenced material came from PBMCs. These receptors were collected from a male donor in good health and CMV-seronegative.

This chain uses TRBV19 with TRBJ2-2; 7 bases match TRBD1. The CDR3 is 15 residues long. The germline CDR1 and CDR2 sequences are LNHDA and SQIVND (reference sequence). The junction had 0 bases not matched to a gene; V was cut back by 2 bases and J by 0 bases. The CDR3 region is CASSIQGANTGELFF. The CDR3 DNA reads as TGTGCCAGTAGTATACAGGGGGCGAACACCGGGGAGCTGTTTTTT.

The chain has TRBV7-9 and TRBJ1-1; D call uncertain. This CDR3 region has 13 residues. CDR1 and CDR2 (germline): SEHNR, FQNEAQ (reference sequence). V was trimmed by 7 bases and J by 3 bases, leaving 12 bases between them. The CDR3 loop is CASTLNTYTEAFF. CDR3 nucleotides: TGTGCCAGCACCCTCAACACCTACACTGAAGCTTTCTTT. The complete variable domain, with remaining parts taken from reference TRBV7-9 and TRBJ1-1, reads DTGVSQNPRHKITKRGQNVTFRCDPISEHNRLYWYRQTLGQGPEFLTYFQNEAQLEKSRLLSDRFSAERPKGSFSTLEIQRTEQGDSAMYLCASTLNTYTEAFFGQGTRLTVV.

A note on this clone: The identical CDR3 is also encoded by other nucleotide sequences in the sample. The rearrangement links TRBV6-5 to TRBJ1-5; 8 bases map to TRBD1. CDR1 is MNHEY and CDR2 is SVGAGI in the germline V gene. The ends lost 6 bases at V and 0 bases at J; junction bases unmatched: 4. This CDR3 is 15 amino acids long. CDR3 residues: CASRGDRTSNQPQHF. CDR3 coding DNA: TGTGCCAGCAGAGGGGACAGGACTAGCAATCAGCCCCAGCATTTT.

The rearrangement uses TRBV4-1 and TRBJ2-7; the D gene is possibly TRBD1 (5 bases). The CDR3 extends over 14 amino acids. CDR1 and CDR2 (germline): MGHRA, YSYEKL. Trimming took 3 bases from V and 1 from J, leaving 10 bases between them. This CDR3 reads CASSQIRDSYEQYF. The CDR3 nucleotides are TGCGCCAGCAGCCAGATCAGGGATTCCTACGAGCAGTACTTC.

This sequence joins TRBV10-3 and TRBJ2-1; 7 nucleotides match TRBD2. The germline gives CDR1 ENHRY, CDR2 SYGVKD. The length of the CDR3 is 14 residues. The trim removed 4 bases at V and 8 bases at J, leaving 8 bases unmatched. The DNA for the CDR3 is TGTGCCATCAGTGTTGGCGGGAGTACCCATGAGCAGTTCTTC. Translating gives CAISVGGSTHEQFF.

The CDR3 DNA follows: TGCGCCAGCAGCCAAGATACGGACTATGGCTACACCTTC. The encoded protein is CASSQDTDYGYTF. This chain joins TRBV4-3 and TRBJ1-2; D remains unclear. The V end lost 0 bases, the J end lost 3 bases, and 5 bases lay between the germline ends. The germline V gene has CDR1 LGHNA and CDR2 YSLEER. The CDR3 totals 13 residues.